This T cell receptor beta chain was recorded in a study of beta chain features in type 1 diabetes. Of the isolated RNA, all was reverse transcribed, and so the sequenced material was expressed TCRB transcripts. TCRdb's table, derived via immunoSEQ multiplex PCR, lists solely in-frame clones and lacks some. The sample comprises fewer than 400,000 clones, 9.3% of which are singletons, and around 1% rests with the top ten. The table lists this clone with a few counts. Its antigen remains unknown. Study observations and caveats: Researchers report that Type 1 diabetes patients had moderately but significantly shorter TCRB CDR3s across all four CD4+ subsets.

This clonotype was obtained from a man aged 25 to 45 with type 1 diabetes. Sequenced: central memory CD4+ T cells from blood.

The CDR3: CASRASWSSGNTIYF. CDR3 sequence (DNA): TGTGCCAGCAGAGCATCATGGAGCTCTGGAAACACCATATATTTT. The chain links TRBV27 to TRBJ1-3, with D unclear. Germline V CDR1 and CDR2: MNHEY, SMNVEV (reference sequence). The CDR3 contains 15 residues. V was pared by 6 bases and J by 0 bases, with 12 bases between.